What follows are 19 T cell receptor beta chains derived from one specimen sequenced in a study of cytomegalovirus exposure and HLA in healthy donors. PCR employed 60 Vbeta and 13 Jbeta primers. Libraries were prepared by immunoSEQ multiplex PCR; TCRdb keeps only in-frame clonotypes and omits some of them. The table has more than 95,000 clones, 75% to 85% seen once; the top ten hold just under 2%. Sequenced sample: PBMCs. The receptors shown here come from a man in his forties or fifties in good health and CMV-seronegative.

The rearrangement joins TRBV7-9 to TRBJ2-7, with 8 nucleotides matching TRBD1. V was pared by 4 bases and J by 2 bases, with 7 bases of the junction left unmatched. Germline CDR1 SEHNR, CDR2 FQNEAQ (reference sequence). The CDR3 is made up of 15 amino acids. CDR3 DNA sequence: TGTGCCAGCAGCTCTGGACAGGGTAGGACCTACGAGCAGTACTTC. This translates into CASSSGQGRTYEQYF.

The chain recombines TRBV15 with TRBJ1-5; 10 bases line up with TRBD1. Germline V lookup: CDR1 LNHNV, CDR2 YYDKDF (reference sequence). The V gene end was trimmed by 0 bases and the J gene end by 5 bases; junction bases not matched to a gene: 7. There are 17 residues in the CDR3. CDR3 sequence (DNA): TGTGCCACCAGCAGAGATTTATCGGGACAGGGGTATCAGCCCCAGCATTTT. It yields the protein CATSRDLSGQGYQPQHF.

This clone was seen only once. The chain combines TRBV5-1 with TRBJ1-3; 7 bases line up with TRBD1. The CDR3 loop spans 18 amino acids. Germline V gives CDR1 SGHRS, CDR2 YFSETQ. The J segment lost 0 bases and the V segment lost 1 base, leaving 10 bases of the junction unmatched. CDR3 DNA: TGCGCCAGCAGCTTGCGGGGACAGCCTGAAAACTCTGGAAACACCATATATTTT. Translation gives CASSLRGQPENSGNTIYF.

The V call is TRBV5-1, the J call TRBJ2-2; TRBD2 matches 7 bases. This CDR3 has 15 residues. With V trimmed by 2 bases and J by 2 bases, 3 bases remained unmatched. Germline CDR1 reads SGHRS; CDR2 reads YFSETQ. The CDR3 is CASSFGGGNTGELFF. For the CDR3, the DNA is TGCGCCAGCAGCTTCGGCGGGGGAAACACCGGGGAGCTGTTTTTT. Supplemented by reference TRBV5-1 and TRBJ2-2, the full variable domain reads KAGVTQTPRYLIKTRGQQVTLSCSPISGHRSVSWYQQTPGQGLQFLFEYFSETQRNKGNFPGRFSGRQFSNSRSEMNVSTLELGDSALYLCASSFGGGNTGELFFGEGSRLTVL.

The chain combines TRBV9 with TRBJ1-5; 7 bases fit TRBD1. Germline trimming cut 0 bases from V and 3 bases from J; bases unmatched to any gene: 3. Germline V CDR1 and CDR2: SGDLS, YYNGEE. The CDR3 spans 15 residues. CDR3 DNA: TGTGCCAGCAGCGTAGAAGGGACAGCCAATCAGCCCCAGCATTTT. Translating gives CASSVEGTANQPQHF.

This chain connects TRBV5-4 to TRBJ2-7, with D possibly TRBD1 on 6 matching bases. Germline V lookup: CDR1 SGHNT, CDR2 YYREEE (reference sequence). The CDR3 covers 13 residues. V dropped 4 bases and J dropped 0 bases, with 8 bases sitting between them. CDR3 region: CASSRDNSYEQYF. The CDR3 bases are TGTGCCAGCAGCAGGGACAACTCCTACGAGCAGTACTTC.

In its sample, this clone was seen a few times. The V and J genes are TRBV6-1 and TRBJ1-1; TRBD1 matches 7 bases. CDR1 is MNHNS, CDR2 SASEGT, per germline. V trimming: 4 bases; J trimming: 4 bases; junction bases outside the gene matches: 3. There are 13 residues in the CDR3. CDR3 nucleotide sequence: TGTGCCAGCAGTGCCCGACAGGGCACTGAAGCTTTCTTT. This encodes CASSARQGTEAFF.

With regard to this clone: At one of its ends the junction is not consistent with the germline gene, which may arise from a read error. The gene calls are TRBV7-9 and TRBJ1-6, with 7 bases lining up with TRBD1. CDR1 and CDR2 (germline): SEHNR, FQNEAQ (reference sequence). There are 15 residues in the CDR3. The CDR3 sequence: CSSIPYGQEDSPLHF. The CDR3 nucleotides read TGTTCCAGCATCCCATATGGACAGGAGGATTCACCCCTCCACTTT.

This sequence joins TRBV5-5 and TRBJ2-5, with 8 bases fitting TRBD1. Germline V gene lookup returns CDR1 SGHKS and CDR2 YYEKEE (reference sequence). This CDR3 region has 15 residues. The V gene end was trimmed by 3 bases and the J gene end by 7 bases; junction bases not matched to a gene: 11. The CDR3 reads CASSSPRTGLGTQYF. CDR3 DNA sequence: TGTGCCAGCAGCTCCCCCCGGACAGGGCTAGGGACCCAGTACTTC.

The chain employs TRBV14 and TRBJ2-5; 8 nucleotides agree with TRBD1. CDR1 is SGHDN and CDR2 is FVKESK in the germline V gene. V gave up 4 bases and J gave up 5 bases; unmatched junction bases: 6. The CDR3 spans 14 residues. The CDR3 reads CASSLLDREETQYF. CDR3 nucleotide sequence: TGTGCCAGCAGCCTCTTGGACAGGGAGGAGACCCAGTACTTC. The full variable domain, its missing parts supplied by reference TRBV14 and TRBJ2-5, is EAGVTQFPSHSVIEKGQTVTLRCDPISGHDNLYWYRRVMGKEIKFLLHFVKESKQDESGMPNNRFLAERTGGTYSTLKVQPAELEDSGVYFCASSLLDREETQYFGPGTRLLVL.

The chain combines TRBV2 with TRBJ1-2; 8 nucleotides agree with TRBD1. Per the germline V gene, CDR1 is SNHLY and CDR2 is FYNNEI. This CDR3 is built from 14 residues. The junction had 7 bases not matched to a gene; V was cut back by 6 bases and J by 4 bases. The CDR3 sequence: CASRGGQGIYGYTF. The CDR3, as DNA: TGTGCCAGCAGAGGAGGACAGGGAATCTATGGCTACACCTTC.

The V and J genes are TRBV7-2 and TRBJ1-2; TRBD1 is a possible D gene (6 bases). V shed 4 bases and J shed 2 bases, with 11 bases lying between them. CDR1 SGHTA and CDR2 FQGNSA come from the germline V gene. The CDR3 runs to 14 residues. The CDR3 loop reads CASSYTGTNYGYTF. Here the CDR3 DNA reads TGTGCCAGCAGCTATACAGGGACCAACTATGGCTACACCTTC.

The rearrangement uses TRBV28 and TRBJ2-5, with D possibly TRBD1 on 6 matching bases. V lost 2 bases and J lost 1, with 11 bases in between. The germline V gene encodes CDR1 MDHEN and CDR2 SYDVKM. This CDR3 is built from 15 residues. The CDR3 DNA follows: TGTGCCAGCAGTTTACCCGGACAGCGCCAAGAGACCCAGTACTTC. It is translated as CASSLPGQRQETQYF. Full variable domain (outside the CDR3, taken from reference TRBV28 and TRBJ2-5): DVKVTQSSRYLVKRTGEKVFLECVQDMDHENMFWYRQDPGLGLRLIYFSYDVKMKEKGDIPEGYSVSREKKERFSLILESASTNQTSMYLCASSLPGQRQETQYFGPGTRLLVL.

This chain connects TRBV5-1 to TRBJ2-2; the match to TRBD1 covers 9 bases. J was trimmed by 3 bases and V by 1 base; bases with no gene match: 4. Germline assignment: CDR1 SGHRS and CDR2 YFSETQ. This CDR3 spans 16 amino acids. Written as DNA, the CDR3 is TGCGCCAGCAGCTTGCCGGGACAGGGCTACACCGGGGAGCTGTTTTTT. Translation: CASSLPGQGYTGELFF.

The CDR3, as DNA: TGTGCCAGCAGTGATCACAGTAGCAATCAGCCCCAGCATTTT. Protein product: CASSDHSSNQPQHF. The chain has TRBV6-1 and TRBJ1-5; no reliable D call. The CDR3 length is 14 residues. Germline loops: CDR1 MNHNS, CDR2 SASEGT. V gave up 3 bases and J gave up 0 bases, with 6 bases separating them.

This clone was detected a few times. V gene TRBV27 combines with J gene TRBJ1-6, with D possibly TRBD1 on 5 matching bases. This CDR3 has 16 amino acids. Germline CDR1 MNHEY, CDR2 SMNVEV (reference sequence). V was cut by 3 bases and J by 10 bases, with 19 bases left in between. CDR3 sequence: CASSLIGGTPSSPLHF. For the CDR3, the DNA is TGTGCCAGCAGTTTGATTGGAGGGACCCCATCGTCACCCCTCCACTTT.

The chain is built from TRBV7-2 and TRBJ1-3; weak D call: TRBD1 (6 bases). The germline V gene encodes CDR1 SGHTA and CDR2 FQGNSA. The V end lost 1 base, the J end lost 0 bases, and 13 bases lay between the germline ends. The CDR3 runs to 17 residues. CDR3 loop: CASSLGAGDNSGNTIYF. The DNA of the CDR3 is TGTGCCAGCAGCTTAGGGGCAGGGGACAACTCTGGAAACACCATATATTTT.

V is TRBV6-5 and J is TRBJ1-2, with TRBD1 matching 7 bases. The CDR3 has 15 residues. Losses at the gene ends were 5 bases for V and 7 bases for J; bases not matched to a gene: 13. Germline CDR1 MNHEY, CDR2 SVGAGI. CDR3: CASSGIRTGTVGYTF. The CDR3 region has the DNA TGTGCCAGCAGTGGAATCAGGACAGGCACGGTTGGCTACACCTTC.

The gene calls are TRBV4-1 and TRBJ1-1; D may be TRBD1 (5 bases). The V gene's germline CDR1 is MGHRA and CDR2 YSYEKL. There are 13 residues in the CDR3. Trimming cost V 4 bases and J 3 bases, with 9 bases left between them. The CDR3 coding sequence is TGCGCCAGCAGCCGCCGGGGGGACACTGAAGCTTTCTTT. Protein: CASSRRGDTEAFF.